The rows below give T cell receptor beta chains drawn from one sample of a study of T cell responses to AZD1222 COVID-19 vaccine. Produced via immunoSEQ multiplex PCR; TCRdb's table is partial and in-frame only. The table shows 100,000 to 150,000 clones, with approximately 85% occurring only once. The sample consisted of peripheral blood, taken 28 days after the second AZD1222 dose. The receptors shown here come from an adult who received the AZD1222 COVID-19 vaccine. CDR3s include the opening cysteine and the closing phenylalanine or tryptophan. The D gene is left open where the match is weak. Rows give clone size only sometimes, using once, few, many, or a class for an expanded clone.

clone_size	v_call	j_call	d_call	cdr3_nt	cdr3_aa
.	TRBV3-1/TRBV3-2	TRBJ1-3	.	TGTGCCAGCAGCCAAGTGGGAGGAAACACCATATATTTT	CASSQVGGNTIYF
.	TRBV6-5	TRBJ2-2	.	TGTGCCAGCAGTTATAAAATGAACACCGGGGAGCTGTTTTTT	CASSYKMNTGELFF
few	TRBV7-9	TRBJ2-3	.	TGTGCCAGCAGCTTAGTAGGTGCCCTGACGGGAAATACGCAGTATTTT	CASSLVGALTGNTQYF
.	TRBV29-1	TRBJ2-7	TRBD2	TGCAGCGTTGAACTCGTCCTTGGGGGGGAAGGGCGGCGCGAGCAGTACTTC	CSVELVLGGEGRREQYF
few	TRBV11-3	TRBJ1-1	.	TGTGCCAGCAGCGTCCAAGGGGGGGTCACTGAAGCTTTCTTT	CASSVQGGVTEAFF
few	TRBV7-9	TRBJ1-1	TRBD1	TGTGCCAGCAGCTTAACAGGGGGACGCACTGAAGCTTTCTTT	CASSLTGGRTEAFF
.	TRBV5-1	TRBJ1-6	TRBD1	TGCGCCAGCAGCTTACAGGGGGATAATTCACCCCTCCACTTT	CASSLQGDNSPLHF
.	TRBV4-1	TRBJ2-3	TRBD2	TGCGCCAGCAGCCAAGATGCGGGGGGTATTTATACGCAGTATTTT	CASSQDAGGIYTQYF
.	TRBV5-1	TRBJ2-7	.	TGCGCCAGCAGCTTGGGGAGCAAGGGGGCCTACGAGCAGTACTTC	CASSLGSKGAYEQYF
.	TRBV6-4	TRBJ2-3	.	TGTGCCAGCAGTGACTCGACATACTATAGCACAGATACGCAGTATTTT	CASSDSTYYSTDTQYF
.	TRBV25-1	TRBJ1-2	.	TGTGCCAGCATTCCGGCCGGGGGGCTCGGCTACACCTTC	CASIPAGGLGYTF
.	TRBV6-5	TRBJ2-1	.	TGTGCCAGCAGTTACACCCTAGCCCCGTTAAGAAATGAGCAGTTCTTC	CASSYTLAPLRNEQFF
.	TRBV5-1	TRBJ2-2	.	TGCGCCAGCAGCTTGTCAGGGAGGAACACCGGGGAGCTGTTTTTT	CASSLSGRNTGELFF
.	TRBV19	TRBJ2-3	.	TGTGCCAGTAGTATAGGGGAGACCCCCTTTGGTGCAGATACGCAGTATTTT	CASSIGETPFGADTQYF